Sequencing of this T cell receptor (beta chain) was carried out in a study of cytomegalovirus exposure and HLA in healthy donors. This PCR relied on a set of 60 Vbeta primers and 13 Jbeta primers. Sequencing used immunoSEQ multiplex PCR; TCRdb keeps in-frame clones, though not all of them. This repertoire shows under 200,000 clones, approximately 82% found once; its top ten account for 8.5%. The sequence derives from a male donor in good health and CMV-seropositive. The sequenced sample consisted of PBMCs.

The CDR3 reads CVDRGRPYGYTF. The CDR3, as DNA: TGTGTCGACAGGGGGCGCCCCTATGGCTACACCTTC. The chain couples TRBV5-6 to TRBJ1-2; 10 bases fit TRBD1. The V gene's germline CDR1 is SGHDT and CDR2 YYEEEE. CDR3 size: 12 residues.